The next 10 T cell receptor beta chains were all read from a single sample in a study of shared clonotypes between healthy human individuals. Assay: immunoSEQ multiplex PCR; the TCRdb copy retains only in-frame clones and omits some. This repertoire shows approximately 530,000 clones, about 96% found once; its top ten account for about 0.067%. Specimen: naive CD4+ T cells sorted from blood. The sample's subset: CD45RA+ positively selected. The receptors come from a woman under 40 in good health.

This chain connects TRBV19 to TRBJ1-2; possible D gene TRBD1, 5 bases. V was pared by 3 bases and J by 3 bases, with 20 bases between. This CDR3 is built from 17 residues. CDR1 and CDR2 (germline): LNHDA, SQIVND (reference sequence). CDR3 nucleotide sequence: TGTGCCAGTAGTATGACAGCGGCTCGAACCACCTACTATGGCTACACCTTC. Residues: CASSMTAARTTYYGYTF.

The chain combines TRBV28 with TRBJ2-3; possible D gene TRBD1, 6 bases. The V gene lost 4 bases and the J gene lost 3 bases, with 11 bases spanning the gap. CDR3 length equals 14 residues. Germline values: CDR1 MDHEN, CDR2 SYDVKM. CDR3 sequence reads: CASSSRGLTDTQYF. The DNA for the CDR3 is TGTGCCAGCAGTTCAAGGGGGTTGACAGATACGCAGTATTTT.

The V call is TRBV7-8, the J call TRBJ1-2; D not resolved. Trimming removed 3 bases at V and 2 bases at J, with 7 bases between. Per germline, CDR1 SGHVS and CDR2 FQNEAQ. The CDR3 contains 13 residues. CDR3 sequence reads: CASSFGRNYGYTF. The DNA for the CDR3 is TGTGCCAGCAGCTTCGGACGGAACTATGGCTACACCTTC. Based on the CDR3 plus reference TRBV7-8 and TRBJ1-2, the full variable domain is GAGVSQSPRYKVAKRGQDVALRCDPISGHVSLFWYQQALGQGPEFLTYFQNEAQLDKSGLPSDRFFAERPEGSVSTLKIQRTQQEDSAVYLCASSFGRNYGYTFGSGTRLTVV.

V gene TRBV5-1 combines with J gene TRBJ1-1; 9 nucleotides line up with TRBD1. The J segment lost 1 base and the V segment lost 3 bases, leaving 4 bases of the junction unmatched. Germline-derived CDR1 and CDR2 are SGHRS and YFSETQ. The CDR3 extends over 15 amino acids. CDR3 bases: TGCGCCAGCAGCTGGTCGGGACAGGGGAACACTGAAGCTTTCTTT. Translated: CASSWSGQGNTEAFF.

The chain uses TRBV5-1 and TRBJ2-3, with a weak D call TRBD2 (6 bases). The length of the CDR3 is 15 residues. From germline, CDR1 is SGHRS and CDR2 YFSETQ. V was pared by 2 bases and J by 4 bases, with 14 bases between. CDR3 DNA: TGCGCCAGCAGCTTTACGGGAGATAGAGCAGATACGCAGTATTTT. Its translation is CASSFTGDRADTQYF.

The gene calls are TRBV5-6 and TRBJ2-7; tentatively, D is TRBD1 (6 bases). The germline V and J ends were trimmed by 4 bases and 2 bases, with 13 bases remaining between them. Germline assignment: CDR1 SGHDT and CDR2 YYEEEE. CDR3 length: 14 amino acids. The CDR3 spells CASSRDNPPYEQYF. The CDR3 DNA sequence: TGTGCCAGCAGCAGGGACAACCCCCCCTACGAGCAGTACTTC.

This clone occurred once. The V call is TRBV5-1, the J call TRBJ2-3; possible D gene TRBD2, 6 bases. This CDR3 has 15 amino acids. Trimming cost V 0 bases and J 6 bases, with 14 bases left between them. In germline, CDR1 is SGHRS, CDR2 YFSETQ. The CDR3 coding sequence is TGCGCCAGCAGCTTGGTCCTAGCGCAACCCGATACGCAGTATTTT. It specifies CASSLVLAQPDTQYF.

The CDR3 spells CASSQEQEAGELFF. CDR3 nucleotide sequence: TGCGCCAGCAGCCAAGAACAGGAGGCCGGGGAGCTGTTTTTT. The V gene is TRBV4-1, the J gene TRBJ2-2; D is perhaps TRBD1 or TRBD2 (5 bases each). The germline gives CDR1 MGHRA, CDR2 YSYEKL. The V end was cut by 0 bases, the J end by 6 bases, with 8 bases between. The CDR3 runs 14 residues.

The chain uses TRBV7-2 and TRBJ2-5; D is possibly TRBD1 (6 bases). Germline CDR1 SGHTA, CDR2 FQGNSA. The CDR3 consists of 15 residues. The V gene lost 3 bases and the J gene lost 5 bases, with 16 bases spanning the gap. The CDR3 is CASSFYADRRETQYF. In nucleotides, the CDR3 is TGTGCCAGCAGCTTCTATGCCGACAGGCGGGAGACCCAGTACTTC.

The chain has TRBV28 and TRBJ2-5; 8 nucleotides align to TRBD2. V lost 6 bases and J lost 7; bases outside the gene matches: 10. Germline values: CDR1 MDHEN, CDR2 SYDVKM. This CDR3 is built from 14 residues. The DNA of the CDR3 is TGTGCCAGCAGCGATCGGACTAGCCCAGTGACCCAGTACTTC. Amino acid sequence: CASSDRTSPVTQYF.